One and the same sample provided the 31 T cell receptor beta chains below, sequenced in a study of shared clonotypes between healthy human individuals. Some clones are missing from TCRdb's copy, which holds only in-frame ones; the method was immunoSEQ multiplex PCR. The table records over a million clones, 95% to 99% of them present only once. Sample: naive CD4+ T cells sorted from blood. Subset: CD45RA+ positively selected. The receptors here all came from a man aged 30 to 39 in good health.

In this sample, this clone turned up once. This chain links TRBV10-1 with TRBJ2-7, with 9 nucleotides matching TRBD1. The V and J ends lost 1 base and 4 bases, in that order; junction bases with no gene match: 8. The CDR3 has 16 amino acids. From germline, CDR1 is WNHNN and CDR2 SYGVQD (reference sequence). In nucleotides, the CDR3 is TGCGCCAGCAGTGAGTTTACCGGGACAGGGAGGTACGAGCAGTACTTC. Its protein product is CASSEFTGTGRYEQYF.

The chain combines TRBV18 with TRBJ2-5; no clear D. The J call may be faulty, since TRBJ2-7 better matches the DNA end. The CDR3 covers 14 residues. Germline loops: CDR1 KGHSH, CDR2 LQKENI. This chain's CDR3 is CASSPGVEVHEQYF. The CDR3, as DNA: TGTGCCAGCTCACCAGGCGTAGAAGTCCACGAGCAGTACTTC.

J is TRBJ1-2 and V is TRBV27, with 7 bases aligning to TRBD1. This CDR3 spans 12 amino acids. From germline, CDR1 is MNHEY and CDR2 SMNVEV (reference sequence). V lost 5 bases to trimming and J lost 7 bases; unmatched junction nucleotides: 4. DNA of the CDR3: TGTGCCAGCAGTCCGACAGGGAGTGGCTACACCTTC. This encodes CASSPTGSGYTF.

This rearrangement joins TRBV28 to TRBJ1-5; 11 bases fit TRBD1. Germline-derived CDR1 and CDR2 are MDHEN and SYDVKM. V lost 1 base and J lost 5; bases outside the gene matches: 4. The CDR3 is 16 amino acids. In DNA, the CDR3 is TGTGCCAGCAGTTTATACTGGACAGGGGGCCATCAGCCCCAGCATTTT. It yields the protein CASSLYWTGGHQPQHF.

This rearrangement joins TRBV27 to TRBJ2-1, with D unresolved. V lost 2 bases and J 6 bases, leaving 14 bases between the germline ends. This CDR3 has 15 amino acids. Per the germline V gene, CDR1 is MNHEY and CDR2 is SMNVEV (reference sequence). This CDR3 is CASSLVPLLLNEQFF. In nucleotides, the CDR3 is TGTGCCAGCAGTTTAGTGCCCCTCCTCCTCAATGAGCAGTTCTTC.

The gene calls are TRBV10-3 and TRBJ1-1; no firm D call. CDR1 and CDR2 from the germline V gene are ENHRY and SYGVKD. Trimming pared 7 bases from V and 4 bases from J, leaving 13 bases between. The CDR3 extends over 13 amino acids. CDR3 DNA: TGTGCCATCACCGGTACTGATTTCACTGAAGCTTTCTTT. As protein: CAITGTDFTEAFF.

The chain joins TRBV27 to TRBJ1-3, with 7 bases matching TRBD1. This CDR3 region has 15 residues. Trimming took 6 bases from V and 0 from J; bases not matched to a gene: 5. The germline gives CDR1 MNHEY, CDR2 SMNVEV (reference sequence). The CDR3 coding sequence is TGTGCCAGCAGGTCGGGACAGCGCTCTGGAAACACCATATATTTT. It codes for CASRSGQRSGNTIYF.

The chain carries TRBV5-1 and TRBJ2-7, with 13 bases identical to TRBD2. Germline V gene lookup returns CDR1 SGHRS and CDR2 YFSETQ. CDR3 length: 16 residues. Trimming at V came to 6 bases and at J to 0 bases, leaving 6 bases not matched to a gene. CDR3 residues: CASNRGLAGFSYEQYF. The CDR3 coding sequence is TGCGCCAGCAACAGGGGACTAGCGGGATTCTCCTACGAGCAGTACTTC.

This clone was observed once. This sequence joins TRBV19 and TRBJ2-3; a weak D match, TRBD1 (5 bases). This CDR3 spans 15 amino acids. CDR1 LNHDA and CDR2 SQIVND come from the germline V gene (reference sequence). The V gene lost 6 bases and the J gene lost 1 base, with 14 bases spanning the gap. CDR3 protein: CASRSLEQGTDTQYF. The DNA for the CDR3 is TGTGCCAGTAGGAGCCTTGAACAGGGCACAGATACGCAGTATTTT.

V is TRBV5-4 and J is TRBJ2-2; 10 bases agree with TRBD1. V lost 2 bases and J lost 5; bases outside the gene matches: 6. This CDR3 is built from 16 residues. Germline assignment: CDR1 SGHNT and CDR2 YYREEE (reference sequence). CDR3 sequence (DNA): TGTGCCAGCAGCTTCGGGGACAGGGGTTATACCGGGGAGCTGTTTTTT. This gives the protein CASSFGDRGYTGELFF.

This chain joins TRBV29-1 and TRBJ1-3; D is uncertain. This CDR3 has 12 residues. The V gene lost 0 bases and the J gene lost 8 bases, with 8 bases spanning the gap. The germline V gene encodes CDR1 SQVTM and CDR2 ANQGSEA. CDR3: CSVEERSDTIYF. The CDR3 coding sequence is TGCAGCGTTGAAGAGAGAAGTGACACCATATATTTT.

This clone has only a few counts. The chain joins TRBV6-1 to TRBJ2-7, with D perhaps TRBD1 (6 bases). From germline, CDR1 is MNHNS and CDR2 SASEGT. This CDR3 contains 14 residues. The V gene lost 0 bases and the J gene lost 3 bases, with 9 bases spanning the gap. This CDR3 is CASSEADSDYEQYF. In nucleotides, the CDR3 is TGTGCCAGCAGTGAAGCGGACAGTGACTACGAGCAGTACTTC.

This chain connects TRBV7-9 to TRBJ1-5; possible D gene TRBD1, 5 bases. CDR1 SEHNR and CDR2 FQNEAQ come from the germline V gene (reference sequence). The CDR3 runs 15 residues. Trimming left V 3 bases short and J 0 bases short, with 9 bases between. CDR3 coding DNA: TGTGCCAGCAGCTTCAGGGTCTATAGCAATCAGCCCCAGCATTTT. Translated, it gives CASSFRVYSNQPQHF. The full variable domain, its missing parts supplied by reference TRBV7-9 and TRBJ1-5, is DTGVSQNPRHKITKRGQNVTFRCDPISEHNRLYWYRQTLGQGPEFLTYFQNEAQLEKSRLLSDRFSAERPKGSFSTLEIQRTEQGDSAMYLCASSFRVYSNQPQHFGDGTRLSIL.

This sequence joins TRBV18 and TRBJ2-3, with TRBD2 matching over 8 bases. The V and J ends lost 3 bases and 0 bases, in that order; junction bases with no gene match: 11. CDR1 and CDR2 (germline): KGHSH, LQKENI. CDR3 length: 18 residues. The CDR3 sequence is CASSPLASGYTSTDTQYF. The CDR3 DNA sequence: TGTGCCAGCTCACCTCTCGCTAGCGGGTATACTAGCACAGATACGCAGTATTTT.

V gene TRBV10-3 combines with J gene TRBJ2-1; 11 nucleotides agree with TRBD2. V gave up 2 bases and J gave up 4 bases; unmatched junction bases: 10. Germline V lookup: CDR1 ENHRY, CDR2 SYGVKD. The CDR3 is 18 amino acids. In nucleotides, the CDR3 is TGTGCCATCAGTGAGACGACGGGACTAGCGGATACTTACAATGAGCAGTTCTTC. Amino acid sequence: CAISETTGLADTYNEQFF.

The chain recombines TRBV2 with TRBJ2-1; tentatively, D is TRBD2 (6 bases). This CDR3 contains 17 residues. V dropped 2 bases and J dropped 3 bases, with 17 bases sitting between them. Germline-derived CDR1 and CDR2 are SNHLY and FYNNEI. The CDR3 DNA is TGTGCCAGCAGTGAACAGGGTGGCGGGACCCTCTACAATGAGCAGTTCTTC. Translating gives CASSEQGGGTLYNEQFF.

V usage is TRBV5-1 and J usage is TRBJ2-7, with TRBD1 matching 10 bases. J lost 6 bases, V lost 1 base, and 10 bases had no gene match. The CDR3 contains 16 residues. Germline V gives CDR1 SGHRS, CDR2 YFSETQ. The CDR3 nucleotides read TGCGCCAGCAGCTTGCGGCCGGGACAGGGGATCGTCGAGCAGTACTTC. As protein: CASSLRPGQGIVEQYF.

This sequence joins TRBV15 and TRBJ2-7; D not resolved. The V gene's germline CDR1 is LNHNV and CDR2 YYDKDF (reference sequence). The length of the CDR3 is 14 residues. Trimming took off 0 bases at V and 1 base at J, with 7 bases between the two ends. CDR3: CATSRDVSSYEQYF. The CDR3 DNA reads TGTGCCACCAGCAGAGATGTCAGTTCCTACGAGCAGTACTTC.

This chain uses TRBV11-2 with TRBJ2-1; unclear D gene. The germline V gene encodes CDR1 SGHAT and CDR2 FQNNGV. Trimming pared 1 base from V and 5 bases from J, leaving 9 bases between. The CDR3 contains 14 residues. CDR3 DNA sequence: TGTGCCAGCAGCTTAGTACTCATTAACAATGAGCAGTTCTTC. Amino acid sequence: CASSLVLINNEQFF.

This clone showed up just once. The chain combines TRBV9 with TRBJ2-5; 12 bases are shared with TRBD2. CDR3 size: 17 residues. Germline CDR1 and CDR2: SGDLS and YYNGEE. Trimming at V came to 0 bases and at J to 1 base, leaving 4 bases not matched to a gene. CDR3: CASSVGTSGISQETQYF. Here the CDR3 DNA reads TGTGCCAGCAGCGTAGGGACTAGCGGGATTTCCCAAGAGACCCAGTACTTC.

This clone is a singleton in its sample. This sequence joins TRBV7-6 and TRBJ2-5; D might be TRBD1 or TRBD2, each matching 5 bases. Per the germline V gene, CDR1 is SGHVS and CDR2 is FNYEAQ. The CDR3 contains 16 residues. V gave up 0 bases and J gave up 5 bases, with 16 bases separating them. DNA of the CDR3: TGTGCCAGCAGCTTAGCTCCGGGACCCCTGGGGGAGACCCAGTACTTC. Encoded protein: CASSLAPGPLGETQYF.

The V gene is TRBV5-1, the J gene TRBJ2-1, with TRBD2 identical over 8 bases. The CDR3 totals 16 residues. The V gene end was trimmed by 1 base and the J gene end by 1 base; junction bases not matched to a gene: 4. Germline loops: CDR1 SGHRS, CDR2 YFSETQ. The CDR3 here is CASSLRGGRSYNEQFF. DNA of the CDR3: TGCGCCAGCAGCTTGAGGGGCGGGAGGTCCTACAATGAGCAGTTCTTC.

V gene TRBV7-9 combines with J gene TRBJ1-3, with D perhaps TRBD1 (5 bases). V dropped 1 base and J dropped 0 bases, with 10 bases sitting between them. Germline lookup yields CDR1 SEHNR and CDR2 FQNEAQ (reference sequence). CDR3 length: 16 amino acids. This CDR3 reads CASSLGQFLSGNTIYF. The CDR3 DNA reads TGTGCCAGCAGCTTAGGACAGTTCCTCTCTGGAAACACCATATATTTT.

This clone was seen only a few times. V and J are TRBV6-1 and TRBJ1-4; 9 bases are shared with TRBD1. The CDR3 contains 16 residues. The germline V gene encodes CDR1 MNHNS and CDR2 SASEGT. V shed 1 base, J shed 7 bases, and the junction held 7 bases outside the gene matches. CDR3 coding DNA: TGTGCCAGCAGTGAAGGACAGGGGGTTGGGGGTGAAAAACTGTTTTTT. Translated, it gives CASSEGQGVGGEKLFF.

V usage is TRBV6-5 and J usage is TRBJ2-7; no reliable D call. CDR1 is MNHEY, CDR2 SVGAGI, per germline. This CDR3 contains 14 residues. The V end was cut by 5 bases, the J end by 2 bases, with 13 bases between. The DNA for the CDR3 is TGTGCCAGCAGTGAAGATTGGTCGGCCTACGAGCAGTACTTC. Translated: CASSEDWSAYEQYF.

The chain joins TRBV19 to TRBJ2-2, with D unresolved. Germline CDR1 LNHDA, CDR2 SQIVND (reference sequence). Trimming removed 9 bases at V and 4 bases at J, with 15 bases between. The CDR3 is 14 residues long. The CDR3 spells CASPGPGPTGELFF. DNA for the CDR3: TGTGCCAGCCCTGGGCCAGGACCCACCGGGGAGCTGTTTTTT.

The rearrangement uses TRBV7-9 and TRBJ2-1; 15 positions agree with TRBD2. V shed 1 base, J shed 3 bases, and the junction held 4 bases outside the gene matches. This CDR3 comprises 18 residues. Germline loops: CDR1 SEHNR, CDR2 FQNEAQ (reference sequence). DNA for the CDR3: TGTGCCAGCAGCTTAGGGGGACTAGCGGGAGGACTCTACAATGAGCAGTTCTTC. Protein sequence: CASSLGGLAGGLYNEQFF.

This sequence joins TRBV7-9 and TRBJ2-2; D is unclear. CDR3 length: 12 residues. The germline V gene has CDR1 SEHNR and CDR2 FQNEAQ (reference sequence). The V end lost 7 bases, the J end lost 0 bases, and 3 bases lay between the germline ends. The CDR3 DNA reads TGTGCCAGCAACTCGAACACCGGGGAGCTGTTTTTT. Translation gives CASNSNTGELFF.

The J gene is TRBJ2-5, the V gene TRBV15; 14 positions match TRBD2. CDR3 length equals 16 residues. J gave up 6 bases and V 4 bases, and 7 bases lay outside the gene matches. CDR1 is LNHNV, CDR2 YYDKDF, per germline (reference sequence). The CDR3 region has the DNA TGTGCCACCAGCAAGGGACTAGCGGGAGACGGGCAGACCCAGTACTTC. Amino acid sequence: CATSKGLAGDGQTQYF.

V gene TRBV18 combines with J gene TRBJ2-7, with D perhaps matching TRBD1 (5 bases). CDR3 length equals 14 residues. The ends were cut back, 3 bases at V and 6 bases at J, with 15 bases in the middle. Germline V lookup: CDR1 KGHSH, CDR2 LQKENI. CDR3 DNA: TGTGCCAGCTCACCGATTGCAGGGCCGAGCGAGCAGTACTTC. Its translation: CASSPIAGPSEQYF.

This chain uses TRBV21-1 with TRBJ2-2. TRBV21-1 constitutes a pseudogene. CDR3 size: 17 residues. DNA for the CDR3: TGTGCCAGCAGCAAAGAGGGTAGTAAAAAGAACACCGGGGAGCTGTTTTTT. Translating gives CASSKEGSKKNTGELFF.